The 32 T cell receptor beta chains below were found in one sample sequenced in a study of graft-versus-host responses after intestinal transplantation. Their antigen targets remain unknown. Profiled with immunoSEQ multiplex PCR; TCRdb holds only in-frame clones, not every one. The repertoire holds about 130,000 clones, around nine tenths seen once, with around 0.16% in the top ten. The sequences come from unstimulated CD4+ T cells sorted from spleen or lymph node cells, collected before intestinal transplant. The receptors were sampled from a human donor who received an intestinal transplant.

J is TRBJ2-5 and V is TRBV19; tentative D call: TRBD1 (9 bases). There are 13 residues in the CDR3. Per germline, CDR1 LNHDA and CDR2 SQIVND (reference sequence). Trimming removed 5 bases at V and 11 bases at J, with 18 bases between. The CDR3 region has the DNA TGTGCCAGTAGTCCGGGACAGGGACTAGAGCAGTACTTC. It specifies CASSPGQGLEQYF.

V and J are TRBV27 and TRBJ2-3; weak D call: TRBD2 (6 bases). Trimming pared 2 bases from V and 4 bases from J, leaving 16 bases between. This CDR3 is built from 16 residues. The germline V gene encodes CDR1 MNHEY and CDR2 SMNVEV (reference sequence). The chain's CDR3 is CASSLRPGAYADTQYF. Here the CDR3 DNA reads TGTGCCAGCAGTTTAAGGCCGGGAGCGTACGCAGATACGCAGTATTTT.

The table lists this clone with a count of one. V usage is TRBV7-3 and J usage is TRBJ1-2, with TRBD1 as a possible D gene (5 bases). The CDR3 is 13 residues long. The V end lost 5 bases, the J end lost 2 bases, and 9 bases lay between the germline ends. The germline CDR1 and CDR2 sequences are SGHTA and FQGTGA. CDR3 in amino acids: CASSADRNYGYTF. In nucleotides, the CDR3 is TGTGCCAGCAGCGCCGACAGAAACTATGGCTACACCTTC.

This chain uses TRBV6-1 with TRBJ2-5, with a weak D call TRBD1 (5 bases). The germline CDR1 and CDR2 sequences are MNHNS and SASEGT. V was clipped by 5 bases and J by 2 bases, with 9 bases between them. The CDR3 has 13 residues. Written as DNA, the CDR3 is TGTGCCAGCAGTAAAGACAGACAAGAGACCCAGTACTTC. This gives the protein CASSKDRQETQYF.

In this sample, this clone turned up once. CDR3 sequence: CASSLPGLAGINEQFF. As DNA, the CDR3 is TGTGCCAGCAGCCTTCCGGGACTAGCGGGGATCAATGAGCAGTTCTTC. The V gene is TRBV7-3, the J gene TRBJ2-1; 13 bases match TRBD2. Germline CDR1 and CDR2: SGHTA and FQGTGA. V lost 5 bases, J lost 6 bases, and 7 bases stayed unmatched. The CDR3 has 16 residues.

The rearrangement uses TRBV4-1 and TRBJ1-5; D not certain. This CDR3 is 15 amino acids long. The V end was cut by 1 base, the J end by 0 bases, with 7 bases between. Germline CDR1 reads MGHRA; CDR2 reads YSYEKL. As DNA, the CDR3 is TGCGCCAGCAGCCAAGGAGGTAATAGCAATCAGCCCCAGCATTTT. Translated: CASSQGGNSNQPQHF.

In this sample, this clone turned up once. V gene TRBV18 combines with J gene TRBJ2-3; tentatively, D is TRBD1 or TRBD2 (7 bases each). Germline loops: CDR1 KGHSH, CDR2 LQKENI. V lost 3 bases, J lost 4 bases, and 14 bases lay in between. The CDR3 contains 15 residues. CDR3 residues: CASSPQGGGADTQYF. Here the CDR3 DNA reads TGTGCCAGCTCACCCCAGGGGGGGGGTGCAGATACGCAGTATTTT.

This chain uses TRBV5-4 with TRBJ2-5; D is ambiguous. The germline V and J ends were trimmed by 0 bases and 2 bases, with 11 bases remaining between them. The V gene's germline CDR1 is SGHNT and CDR2 YYREEE (reference sequence). CDR3 length equals 15 residues. The CDR3 sequence is CASSLASPVQETQYF. The CDR3 region has the DNA TGTGCCAGCAGCTTGGCCTCCCCAGTACAAGAGACCCAGTACTTC. The full variable domain, completed using reference TRBV5-4 and TRBJ2-5, is ETGVTQSPTHLIKTRGQQVTLRCSSQSGHNTVSWYQQALGQGPQFIFQYYREEENGRGNFPPRFSGLQFPNYSSELNVNALELDDSALYLCASSLASPVQETQYFGPGTRLLVL.

The J gene is TRBJ1-3, the V gene TRBV6-1; D is undetermined. The CDR3 extends over 11 amino acids. Between the trimmed V and J ends, which lost 3 bases and 10 bases, there was a span of 7 bases. Germline values: CDR1 MNHNS, CDR2 SASEGT. CDR3 DNA sequence: TGTGCCAGCAGTGATTCGCCTACCATATATTTT. Encoded protein: CASSDSPTIYF.

Here the CDR3 reads CASSAQENTEAFF. The CDR3 bases are TGTGCCAGCAGCGCTCAGGAGAACACTGAAGCTTTCTTT. V usage is TRBV7-3 and J usage is TRBJ1-1; D is unresolved. CDR3 length equals 13 residues. Germline V gives CDR1 SGHTA, CDR2 FQGTGA. The ends were cut back, 5 bases at V and 1 base at J, with 8 bases in the middle.

The V and J genes are TRBV5-1 and TRBJ2-1, with D possibly matching TRBD2 (5 bases). The V gene lost 0 bases and the J gene lost 5 bases, with 9 bases spanning the gap. Germline lookup yields CDR1 SGHRS and CDR2 YFSETQ. The CDR3 has 14 residues. The DNA for the CDR3 is TGCGCCAGCAGCTTGGAACTAGATAACAATGAGCAGTTCTTC. Encoded protein: CASSLELDNNEQFF.

About this clone: Additional DNA sequences in this sample encode the identical CDR3. This chain links TRBV5-1 with TRBJ2-3; D perhaps matches TRBD2 (5 bases). This CDR3 has 14 amino acids. Trimming took off 0 bases at V and 6 bases at J, with 11 bases between the two ends. CDR1 and CDR2 from the germline V gene are SGHRS and YFSETQ. DNA of the CDR3: TGCGCCAGCAGCTTGGTTCGTTGGGAGGATACGCAGTATTTT. It specifies CASSLVRWEDTQYF.

The chain joins TRBV6-1 to TRBJ2-3, with D possibly TRBD1 on 6 matching bases. The V gene lost 5 bases and the J gene lost 1 base, with 13 bases spanning the gap. Germline V CDR1 and CDR2: MNHNS, SASEGT. This CDR3 has 15 amino acids. The CDR3 DNA reads TGTGCCAGCAGTTTACAGGGAAGGGGCACAGATACGCAGTATTTT. Protein sequence: CASSLQGRGTDTQYF.

The CDR3 loop reads CASSIGTGGTEAFF. The CDR3, as DNA: TGTGCCAGTAGTATAGGGACAGGAGGCACTGAAGCTTTCTTT. The chain joins TRBV19 to TRBJ1-1; 7 bases are shared with TRBD1. The CDR3 sequence is 14 residues long. Per the germline V gene, CDR1 is LNHDA and CDR2 is SQIVND (reference sequence). J gave up 4 bases and V 1 base, and 3 bases lay outside the gene matches.

V and J are TRBV2 and TRBJ2-2; 8 bases match TRBD2. This CDR3 region has 14 residues. Germline V gene data show CDR1 as SNHLY and CDR2 as FYNNEI. V trimming: 5 bases; J trimming: 3 bases; junction bases outside the gene matches: 2. CDR3 sequence reads: CASSSGGHTGELFF. The CDR3 DNA reads as TGTGCCAGCAGTTCGGGGGGGCACACCGGGGAGCTGTTTTTT.

The J gene is TRBJ2-5, the V gene TRBV2; D is ambiguous. The CDR3 runs 11 residues. Trimming took 6 bases from V and 5 from J, leaving 7 bases between them. Germline V CDR1 and CDR2: SNHLY, FYNNEI. CDR3 nucleotides: TGTGCCAGCAGCTATAGTGAGACCCAGTACTTC. Protein: CASSYSETQYF. Full variable domain (missing parts from reference TRBV2 and TRBJ2-5): EPEVTQTPSHQVTQMGQEVILRCVPISNHLYFYWYRQILGQKVEFLVSFYNNEISEKSEIFDDQFSVERPDGSNFTLKIRSTKLEDSAMYFCASSYSETQYFGPGTRLLVL.

The chain uses TRBV5-1 and TRBJ2-1; the D gene is possibly TRBD1 (5 bases). Germline V gives CDR1 SGHRS, CDR2 YFSETQ. This CDR3 spans 15 amino acids. V was clipped by 0 bases and J by 0 bases, with 7 bases between them. In DNA form, the CDR3 reads TGCGCCAGCAGCTTGGTCGACAGCTCCTACAATGAGCAGTTCTTC. As protein: CASSLVDSSYNEQFF.

The genes are TRBV30 and TRBJ2-1; the D gene is possibly TRBD2 (7 bases). Looked up from germline, CDR1 is GTSNPN and CDR2 is SVGIG (reference sequence). The CDR3 has 17 residues. Trimming removed 1 base from V and 4 bases from J, with 20 bases in between. The CDR3 reads CAWSGGGASIVYNEQFF. The CDR3 DNA is TGTGCCTGGAGTGGTGGGGGGGCCTCTATTGTTTACAATGAGCAGTTCTTC. Combining the CDR3 with reference TRBV30 and TRBJ2-1 gives the whole variable domain SQTIHQWPATLVQPVGSPLSLECTVEGTSNPNLYWYRQAAGRGLQLLFYSVGIGQISSEVPQNLSASRPQDRQFILSSKKLLLSDSGFYLCAWSGGGASIVYNEQFFGPGTRLTVL.

This clone was seen only once. The chain uses TRBV5-1 and TRBJ2-5; 11 bases match TRBD2. Germline values: CDR1 SGHRS, CDR2 YFSETQ. Losses at the gene ends were 2 bases for V and 4 bases for J; bases not matched to a gene: 4. The CDR3 spans 15 residues. CDR3: CASSFSLAGGETQYF. Here the CDR3 DNA reads TGCGCCAGCAGCTTTAGTCTAGCGGGGGGAGAGACCCAGTACTTC.

CDR3 bases: TGCGCCAGCAGCTCGGGGGGGGCAGGTGAAAAACTGTTTTTT. It yields the protein CASSSGGAGEKLFF. This chain uses TRBV5-1 with TRBJ1-4; D is possibly TRBD1 (6 bases). Trimming removed 3 bases from V and 7 bases from J, with 13 bases in between. Germline-derived CDR1 and CDR2 are SGHRS and YFSETQ. The CDR3 has 14 amino acids.

The V gene is TRBV19, the J gene TRBJ1-1; 9 nucleotides align to TRBD1. The CDR3 is 14 amino acids. Losses at the gene ends were 7 bases for V and 0 bases for J; bases not matched to a gene: 3. The germline V gene has CDR1 LNHDA and CDR2 SQIVND (reference sequence). CDR3 DNA: TGTGCCAGTACAGACAGGGGGGTGAACACTGAAGCTTTCTTT. Amino acids: CASTDRGVNTEAFF. The whole variable domain, filled in from reference TRBV19 and TRBJ1-1, reads DGGITQSPKYLFRKEGQNVTLSCEQNLNHDAMYWYRQDPGQGLRLIYYSQIVNDFQKGDIAEGYSVSREKKESFPLTVTSAQKNPTAFYLCASTDRGVNTEAFFGQGTRLTVV.

The chain combines TRBV7-8 with TRBJ2-5, with D perhaps matching TRBD1 (6 bases). The ends were cut back, 1 base at V and 5 bases at J, with 14 bases in the middle. The CDR3 is 15 residues long. Germline V CDR1 and CDR2: SGHVS, FQNEAQ. CDR3 sequence reads: CASSLVVDRSETQYF. The CDR3 nucleotides are TGTGCCAGCAGCTTAGTGGTTGACAGGTCTGAGACCCAGTACTTC. Full variable domain (missing parts from reference TRBV7-8 and TRBJ2-5): GAGVSQSPRYKVAKRGQDVALRCDPISGHVSLFWYQQALGQGPEFLTYFQNEAQLDKSGLPSDRFFAERPEGSVSTLKIQRTQQEDSAVYLCASSLVVDRSETQYFGPGTRLLVL.

This sequence joins TRBV18 and TRBJ1-1, with D hard to call. The V end was cut by 1 base, the J end by 6 bases, with 6 bases between. Germline V gives CDR1 KGHSH, CDR2 LQKENI. This CDR3 has 12 amino acids. In DNA form, the CDR3 reads TGTGCCAGCTCACCACTAGGCGCTGAAGCTTTCTTT. Amino acid sequence: CASSPLGAEAFF.

The chain couples TRBV5-1 to TRBJ2-5, with D perhaps being TRBD1 or TRBD2 (6 bases each). V dropped 1 base and J dropped 1 base, with 14 bases sitting between them. CDR1 is SGHRS, CDR2 YFSETQ, per germline. The CDR3 runs to 16 residues. CDR3 sequence reads: CASSLWGAAGQETQYF. The CDR3 coding sequence is TGCGCCAGCAGCTTGTGGGGGGCAGCGGGCCAAGAGACCCAGTACTTC.

The chain links TRBV11-2 to TRBJ2-1; D is undetermined. The V gene lost 5 bases and the J gene lost 0 bases, with 8 bases spanning the gap. The V gene's germline CDR1 is SGHAT and CDR2 FQNNGV. CDR3 size: 14 residues. CDR3 DNA: TGTGCCAGCAGCCGAGGCAGCTCCTACAATGAGCAGTTCTTC. It codes for CASSRGSSYNEQFF.

CDR3 region: CASSPGDRSSYEQYF. The CDR3 DNA sequence: TGTGCCAGCAGCCCTGGGGACAGGAGCTCCTACGAGCAGTACTTC. The V call is TRBV6-5, the J call TRBJ2-7; 8 bases are a match to TRBD1. V was clipped by 6 bases and J by 0 bases; unmatched bases: 7. Germline CDR1 is MNHEY and CDR2 is SVGAGI. This CDR3 is 15 amino acids long.

This clone came up a few times. The chain carries TRBV5-1 and TRBJ1-6; maybe TRBD1 (5 bases). Germline CDR1 and CDR2: SGHRS and YFSETQ. This CDR3 is built from 13 residues. The germline V and J ends were trimmed by 2 bases and 10 bases, with 10 bases remaining between them. This CDR3 is CASSFGRQSPLHF. CDR3 coding DNA: TGCGCCAGCAGCTTTGGCAGACAGTCACCCCTCCACTTT.

This chain connects TRBV6-1 to TRBJ1-1; D perhaps matches TRBD1 (6 bases). Looked up from germline, CDR1 is MNHNS and CDR2 is SASEGT. Deletions cut 6 bases from V and 4 bases from J, with 15 bases between. The CDR3 loop spans 14 amino acids. As DNA, the CDR3 is TGTGCCAGCAGAGCTACAGGGCAGGCCACTGAAGCTTTCTTT. Translated, it gives CASRATGQATEAFF.

The J gene is TRBJ2-2, the V gene TRBV7-8, with TRBD2 matching over 11 bases. This CDR3 contains 15 residues. Germline lookup yields CDR1 SGHVS and CDR2 FQNEAQ. The V segment lost 2 bases and the J segment 6 bases; nucleotides outside the gene matches: 2. The CDR3 DNA is TGTGCCAGCAGCTTATTAGCGGGGGGGCCCGGGGAGCTGTTTTTT. It encodes CASSLLAGGPGELFF.

The chain is built from TRBV6-1 and TRBJ1-2; D is unresolved. Trimming left V 3 bases short and J 2 bases short, with 10 bases between. This CDR3 has 14 amino acids. CDR1 and CDR2 from the germline V gene are MNHNS and SASEGT. For the CDR3, the DNA is TGTGCCAGCAGTGAGGGAATCCCCAACTATGGCTACACCTTC. It encodes CASSEGIPNYGYTF.

J is TRBJ2-3 and V is TRBV11-2, with unresolved D. Germline CDR1 and CDR2: SGHAT and FQNNGV. Deletions cut 5 bases from V and 8 bases from J, with 17 bases between. The CDR3 is 14 amino acids. CDR3 DNA sequence: TGTGCCAGCAGCCCCCTTAATCGGAAGGGTACGCAGTATTTT. This sequence encodes CASSPLNRKGTQYF.

The chain employs TRBV27 and TRBJ1-2, with TRBD1 matching over 9 bases. Germline V gene lookup returns CDR1 MNHEY and CDR2 SMNVEV (reference sequence). Germline trimming cut 1 base from V and 4 bases from J; bases unmatched to any gene: 7. This CDR3 spans 16 amino acids. In DNA, the CDR3 is TGTGCCAGCAGTTTATACCGGGACAGGGCGGGCTATGGCTACACCTTC. Translation: CASSLYRDRAGYGYTF.